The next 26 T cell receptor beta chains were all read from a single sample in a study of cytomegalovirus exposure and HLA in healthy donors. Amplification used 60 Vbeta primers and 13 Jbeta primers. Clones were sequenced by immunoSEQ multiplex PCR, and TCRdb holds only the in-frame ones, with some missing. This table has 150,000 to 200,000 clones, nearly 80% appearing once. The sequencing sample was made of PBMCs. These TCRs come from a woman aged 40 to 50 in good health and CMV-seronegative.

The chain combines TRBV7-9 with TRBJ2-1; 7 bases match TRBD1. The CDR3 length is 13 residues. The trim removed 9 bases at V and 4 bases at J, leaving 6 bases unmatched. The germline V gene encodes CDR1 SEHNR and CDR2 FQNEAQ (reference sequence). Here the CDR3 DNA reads TGTGCCAGTGGGGACAGTTTTTACAATGAGCAGTTCTTC. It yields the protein CASGDSFYNEQFF. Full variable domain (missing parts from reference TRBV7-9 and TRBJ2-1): DTGVSQNPRHKITKRGQNVTFRCDPISEHNRLYWYRQTLGQGPEFLTYFQNEAQLEKSRLLSDRFSAERPKGSFSTLEIQRTEQGDSAMYLCASGDSFYNEQFFGPGTRLTVL.

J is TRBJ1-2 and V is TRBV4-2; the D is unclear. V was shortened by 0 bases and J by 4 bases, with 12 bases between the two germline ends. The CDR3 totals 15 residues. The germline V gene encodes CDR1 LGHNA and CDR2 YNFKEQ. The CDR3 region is CASSQDQDSSYGYTF. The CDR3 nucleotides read TGTGCCAGCAGCCAAGATCAGGACTCAAGCTATGGCTACACCTTC.

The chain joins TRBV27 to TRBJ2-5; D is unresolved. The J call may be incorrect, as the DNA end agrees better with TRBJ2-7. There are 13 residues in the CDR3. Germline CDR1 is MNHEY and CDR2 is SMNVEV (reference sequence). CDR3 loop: CASSLALSSEQYF. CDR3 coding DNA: TGTGCCAGCAGTTTAGCGTTGAGTTCCGAGCAGTACTTC.

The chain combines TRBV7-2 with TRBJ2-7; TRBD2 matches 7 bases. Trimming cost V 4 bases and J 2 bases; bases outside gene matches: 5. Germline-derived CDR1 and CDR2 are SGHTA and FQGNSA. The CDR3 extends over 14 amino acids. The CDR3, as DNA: TGTGCCAGCAGCTGGAGAGCGGGACCCTACGAGCAGTACTTC. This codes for CASSWRAGPYEQYF.

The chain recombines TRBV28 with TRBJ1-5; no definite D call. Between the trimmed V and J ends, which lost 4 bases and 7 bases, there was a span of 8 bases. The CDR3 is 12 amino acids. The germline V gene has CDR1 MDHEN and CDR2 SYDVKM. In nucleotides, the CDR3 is TGTGCCAGCAGTTCTCCGAGGCAGCCCCAGCATTTT. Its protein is CASSSPRQPQHF. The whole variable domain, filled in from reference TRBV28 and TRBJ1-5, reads DVKVTQSSRYLVKRTGEKVFLECVQDMDHENMFWYRQDPGLGLRLIYFSYDVKMKEKGDIPEGYSVSREKKERFSLILESASTNQTSMYLCASSSPRQPQHFGDGTRLSIL.

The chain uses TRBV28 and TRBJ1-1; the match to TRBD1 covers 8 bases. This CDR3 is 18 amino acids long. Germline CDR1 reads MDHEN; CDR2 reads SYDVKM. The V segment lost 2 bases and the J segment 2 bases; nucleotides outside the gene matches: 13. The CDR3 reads CASSLGDRFRSSNTEAFF. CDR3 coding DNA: TGTGCCAGCAGTTTAGGGGACAGGTTTAGGTCTTCAAACACTGAAGCTTTCTTT.

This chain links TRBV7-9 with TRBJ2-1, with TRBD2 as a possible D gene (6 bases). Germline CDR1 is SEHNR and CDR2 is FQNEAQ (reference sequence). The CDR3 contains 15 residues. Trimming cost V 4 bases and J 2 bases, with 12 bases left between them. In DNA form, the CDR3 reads TGTGCCAGCAGCTCCGGGATAGCGGCCTACAATGAGCAGTTCTTC. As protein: CASSSGIAAYNEQFF.

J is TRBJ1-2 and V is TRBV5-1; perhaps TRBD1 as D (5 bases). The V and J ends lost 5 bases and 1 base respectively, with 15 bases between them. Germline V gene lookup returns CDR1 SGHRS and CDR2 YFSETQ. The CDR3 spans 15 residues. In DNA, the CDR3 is TGCGCCAGCAGACTAAGGACGGACATTAACTATGGCTACACCTTC. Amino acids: CASRLRTDINYGYTF. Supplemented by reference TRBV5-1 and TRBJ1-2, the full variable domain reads KAGVTQTPRYLIKTRGQQVTLSCSPISGHRSVSWYQQTPGQGLQFLFEYFSETQRNKGNFPGRFSGRQFSNSRSEMNVSTLELGDSALYLCASRLRTDINYGYTFGSGTRLTVV.

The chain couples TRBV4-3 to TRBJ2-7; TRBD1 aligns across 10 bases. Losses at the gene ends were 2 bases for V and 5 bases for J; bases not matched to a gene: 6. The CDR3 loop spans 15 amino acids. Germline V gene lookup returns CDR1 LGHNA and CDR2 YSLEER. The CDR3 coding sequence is TGCGCCAGCAGCCAAACCGGGACAGGGGTCCACGAGCAGTACTTC. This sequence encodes CASSQTGTGVHEQYF.

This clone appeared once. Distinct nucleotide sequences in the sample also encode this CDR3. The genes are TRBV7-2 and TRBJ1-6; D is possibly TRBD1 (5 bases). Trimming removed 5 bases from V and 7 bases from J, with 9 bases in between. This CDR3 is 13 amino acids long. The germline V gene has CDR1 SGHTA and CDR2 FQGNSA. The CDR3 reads CASSSQGNSPLHF. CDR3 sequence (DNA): TGTGCCAGCAGCAGCCAGGGCAATTCACCCCTCCACTTT.

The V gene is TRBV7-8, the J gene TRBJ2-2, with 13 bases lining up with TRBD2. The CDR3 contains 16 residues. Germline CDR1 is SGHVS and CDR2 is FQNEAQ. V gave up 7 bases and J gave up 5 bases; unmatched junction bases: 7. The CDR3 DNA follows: TGTGCCAGCATAACGGGGGGACTAGCGGGAACCGGGGAGCTGTTTTTT. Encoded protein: CASITGGLAGTGELFF.

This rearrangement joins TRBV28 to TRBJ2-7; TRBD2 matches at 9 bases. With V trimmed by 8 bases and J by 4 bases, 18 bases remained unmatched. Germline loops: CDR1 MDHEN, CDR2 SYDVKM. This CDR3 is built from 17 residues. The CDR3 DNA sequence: TGTGCCAGCCTCCTTCCGGTCTTTGGACTAGCGTCATACGAGCAGTACTTC. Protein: CASLLPVFGLASYEQYF. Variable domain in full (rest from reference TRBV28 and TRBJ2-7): DVKVTQSSRYLVKRTGEKVFLECVQDMDHENMFWYRQDPGLGLRLIYFSYDVKMKEKGDIPEGYSVSREKKERFSLILESASTNQTSMYLCASLLPVFGLASYEQYFGPGTRLTVT.

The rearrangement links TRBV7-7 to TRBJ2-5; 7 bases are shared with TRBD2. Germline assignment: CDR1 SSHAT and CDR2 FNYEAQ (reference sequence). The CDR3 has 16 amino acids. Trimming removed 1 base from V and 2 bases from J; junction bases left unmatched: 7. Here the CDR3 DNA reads TGTGCCAGCAGCTTAGGGGGGGGTGGGGTACAAGAGACCCAGTACTTC. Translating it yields CASSLGGGGVQETQYF.

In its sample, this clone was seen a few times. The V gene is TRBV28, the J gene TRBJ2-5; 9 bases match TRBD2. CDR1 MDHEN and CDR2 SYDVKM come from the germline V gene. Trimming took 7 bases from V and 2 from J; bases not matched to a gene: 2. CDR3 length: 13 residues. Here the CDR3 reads CASKAGGQETQYF. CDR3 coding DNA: TGTGCCAGCAAGGCGGGGGGGCAAGAGACCCAGTACTTC. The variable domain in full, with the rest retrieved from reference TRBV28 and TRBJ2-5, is DVKVTQSSRYLVKRTGEKVFLECVQDMDHENMFWYRQDPGLGLRLIYFSYDVKMKEKGDIPEGYSVSREKKERFSLILESASTNQTSMYLCASKAGGQETQYFGPGTRLLVL.

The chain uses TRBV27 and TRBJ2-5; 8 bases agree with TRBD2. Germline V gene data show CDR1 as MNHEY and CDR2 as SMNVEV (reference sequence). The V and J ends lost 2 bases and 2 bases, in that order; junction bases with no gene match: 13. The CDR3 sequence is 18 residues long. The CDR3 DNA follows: TGTGCCAGCAGTTTAAGTACGCGGGCTAGCGGGCGGCAAGAGACCCAGTACTTC. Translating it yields CASSLSTRASGRQETQYF.

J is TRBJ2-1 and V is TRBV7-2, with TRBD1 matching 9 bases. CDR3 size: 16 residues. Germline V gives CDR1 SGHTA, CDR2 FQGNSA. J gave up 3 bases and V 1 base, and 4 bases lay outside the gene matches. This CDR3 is CASSLVPGQGYNEQFF. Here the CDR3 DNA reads TGTGCCAGCAGCTTAGTACCGGGACAGGGCTACAATGAGCAGTTCTTC.

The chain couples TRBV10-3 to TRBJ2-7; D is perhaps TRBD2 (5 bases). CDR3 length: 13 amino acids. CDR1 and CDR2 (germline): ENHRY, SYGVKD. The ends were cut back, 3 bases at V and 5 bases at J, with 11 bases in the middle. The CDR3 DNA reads TGTGCCATCAGTGACCGGCTCGGGGACGAGCAGTACTTC. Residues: CAISDRLGDEQYF.

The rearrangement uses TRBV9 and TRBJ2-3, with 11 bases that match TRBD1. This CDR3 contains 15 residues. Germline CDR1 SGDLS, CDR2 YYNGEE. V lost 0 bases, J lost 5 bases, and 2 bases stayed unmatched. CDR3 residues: CASSVVGQGGDTQYF. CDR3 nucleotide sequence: TGTGCCAGCAGCGTAGTGGGACAGGGGGGAGATACGCAGTATTTT.

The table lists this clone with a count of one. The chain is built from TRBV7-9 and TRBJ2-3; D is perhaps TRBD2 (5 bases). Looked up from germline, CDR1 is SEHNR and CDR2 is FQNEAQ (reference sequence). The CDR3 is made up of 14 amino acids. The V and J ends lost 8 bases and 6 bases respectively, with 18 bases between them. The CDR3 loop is CASGPPGIIDTQYF. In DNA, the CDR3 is TGTGCCAGCGGACCCCCGGGGATTATCGATACGCAGTATTTT.

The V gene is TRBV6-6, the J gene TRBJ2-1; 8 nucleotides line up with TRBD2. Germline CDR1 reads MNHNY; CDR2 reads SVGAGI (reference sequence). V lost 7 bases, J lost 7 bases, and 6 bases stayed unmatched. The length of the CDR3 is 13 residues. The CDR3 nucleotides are TGTGCCAGCAAGGCGGGGGGACGGAATGAGCAGTTCTTC. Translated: CASKAGGRNEQFF.

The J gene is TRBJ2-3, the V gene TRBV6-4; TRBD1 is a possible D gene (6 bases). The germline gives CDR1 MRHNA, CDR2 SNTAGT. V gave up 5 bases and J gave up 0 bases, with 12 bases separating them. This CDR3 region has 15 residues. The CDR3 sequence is CASSKQGGSTDTQYF. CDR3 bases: TGTGCCAGCAGTAAACAGGGCGGGAGCACAGATACGCAGTATTTT.

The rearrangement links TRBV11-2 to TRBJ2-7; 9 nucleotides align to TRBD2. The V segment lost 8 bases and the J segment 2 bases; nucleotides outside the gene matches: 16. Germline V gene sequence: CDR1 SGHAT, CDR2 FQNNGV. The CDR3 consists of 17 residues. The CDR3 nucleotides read TGTGCCAGCTGCCAGCATAGCGGGAGTGTCCTACCCTACGAGCAGTACTTC. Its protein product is CASCQHSGSVLPYEQYF. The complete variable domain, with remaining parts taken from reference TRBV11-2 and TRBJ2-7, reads EAGVAQSPRYKIIEKRQSVAFWCNPISGHATLYWYQQILGQGPKLLIQFQNNGVVDDSQLPKDRFSAERLKGVDSTLKIQPAKLEDSAVYLCASCQHSGSVLPYEQYFGPGTRLTVT.

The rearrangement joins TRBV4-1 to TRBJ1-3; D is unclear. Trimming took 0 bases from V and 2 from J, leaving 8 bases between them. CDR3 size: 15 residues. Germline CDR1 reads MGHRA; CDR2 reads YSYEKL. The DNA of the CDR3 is TGCGCCAGCAGCCAAGAAATACAGACTGGAAACACCATATATTTT. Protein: CASSQEIQTGNTIYF.

The CDR3 sequence is CASSLIRAGRYEQYF. The DNA of the CDR3 is TGTGCCAGCAGCTTAATAAGAGCGGGGAGGTACGAGCAGTACTTC. The gene calls are TRBV7-2 and TRBJ2-7, with TRBD2 matching 7 bases. This CDR3 spans 15 amino acids. Per the germline V gene, CDR1 is SGHTA and CDR2 is FQGNSA. Losses at the gene ends were 2 bases for V and 4 bases for J; bases not matched to a gene: 8.

For the CDR3, the DNA is TGTGCCAGCAGCTTGCGGACAGGATTGAACACTGAAGCTTTCTTT. Translated, it gives CASSLRTGLNTEAFF. This sequence joins TRBV11-3 and TRBJ1-1, with 7 bases fitting TRBD1. The germline gives CDR1 SGHNT, CDR2 YENEEA. This CDR3 spans 15 amino acids. With 3 bases clipped from V and 0 bases from J, the junction kept 4 bases outside the gene matches.

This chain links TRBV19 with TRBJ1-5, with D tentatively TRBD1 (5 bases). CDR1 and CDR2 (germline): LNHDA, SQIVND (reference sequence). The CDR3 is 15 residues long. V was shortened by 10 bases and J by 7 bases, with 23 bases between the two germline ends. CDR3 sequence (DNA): TGTGCCACTAACTCCTGGGGGGGTTGGGGGCAGCCCCAGCATTTT. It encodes CATNSWGGWGQPQHF.